This T cell receptor beta chain was documented in a study of blood T cells in healthy people across ages. Study results and caveats: Long-lived donors had more naive CD4+ cells and higher diversity than aged donors.

Comment on this clonotype: Its antigen is currently unknown.

Combining a sample-barcoded 5' primer with a J-beta primer mix, a second PCR ran for roughly 6 to 12 cycles. Sequencing of every sample gave 3 million or more CDR3-containing paired-end reads. TCRdb processed the 5' RACE reads anew with MiXCR; each CDR3 protein has one entry. The table lists about 1.8 million distinct CDR3 sequences, around 50% of them singletons, with 2.1% in the top ten. Trimming shortened V by 8 bases and J by 1 base, and 12 bases separated the two germline ends. Per germline, CDR1 MNHEY and CDR2 SMNVEV (reference sequence). CDR3 length equals 13 residues. The rearrangement links TRBV27 to TRBJ2-7; a weak D match, TRBD2 (6 bases). The TCR sequence derives from a middle-aged woman in good health. Source material: blood. The CDR3 spells CASGSSGSYEQYF. CDR3 nucleotide sequence: TGTGCCAGCGGTTCGAGCGGGTCCTACGAGCAGTACTTC.